Shown below are 27 T cell receptor beta chains from a single sample sequenced in a study of blood T cell repertoires in COVID-19 (TCRdb year 2020). Library construction relied on the immunoSEQ multiplex PCR assay. Sourced from immuneACCESS, this table was stored by TCRdb with only in-frame sequences that have V and J called. A share of the clones is absent; for the studies checked, an unresolved V gene accounts for under half, and the remainder has no known explanation. This sample holds some 180,000 clones; more than 80% were observed only once. Of the sample, under 8% is held by the ten largest clones. Sequencing was done on a sample of PBMCs or T cells enriched from blood (not recorded which). The receptors stem from a man aged 40-49 years who had recovered from COVID-19.

J is TRBJ1-6 and V is TRBV30; 11 bases line up with TRBD1. The CDR3 is made up of 14 amino acids. The J segment lost 10 bases and the V segment lost 4 bases, leaving 6 bases of the junction unmatched. The V gene's germline CDR1 is GTSNPN and CDR2 SVGIG (reference sequence). The CDR3 spells CAWKDRGRGSPLHF. CDR3 nucleotides: TGTGCCTGGAAGGACAGGGGGCGCGGGTCACCCCTCCACTTT.

The chain links TRBV7-8 to TRBJ2-5; 12 nucleotides line up with TRBD2. Trimming removed 5 bases from V and 5 bases from J; junction bases left unmatched: 6. CDR3 length: 15 amino acids. Germline-derived CDR1 and CDR2 are SGHVS and FQNEAQ. The CDR3: CASSPETSGGETQYF. The CDR3 DNA sequence: TGTGCCAGCAGCCCGGAGACTAGCGGGGGCGAGACCCAGTACTTC.

This chain joins TRBV5-1 and TRBJ1-5; the D is unclear. From germline, CDR1 is SGHRS and CDR2 YFSETQ. The V and J ends lost 2 bases and 4 bases respectively, with 13 bases between them. The length of the CDR3 is 15 residues. The CDR3 DNA reads TGCGCCAGCAGCTTTGAGGGCCTTCAAAATCAGCCCCAGCATTTT. It yields the protein CASSFEGLQNQPQHF.

The V call is TRBV10-3, the J call TRBJ2-1, with 8 bases fitting TRBD2. The germline CDR1 and CDR2 sequences are ENHRY and SYGVKD. The CDR3 covers 13 residues. The ends lost 10 bases at V and 5 bases at J; junction bases unmatched: 7. The CDR3 nucleotides read TGTGCCAACTCCCGGGAGGGGGACAATGAGCAGTTCTTC. Translating it yields CANSREGDNEQFF.

The rearrangement links TRBV27 to TRBJ1-6; D gene unclear. The CDR3 is made up of 15 amino acids. The germline gives CDR1 MNHEY, CDR2 SMNVEV (reference sequence). V lost 3 bases, J lost 6 bases, and 12 bases lay in between. The CDR3 DNA sequence: TGTGCCAGCAGTTTTGAACGGGGAAGTAATTCACCCCTCCACTTT. It yields the protein CASSFERGSNSPLHF.

This clone was seen a handful of times. V gene TRBV7-9 combines with J gene TRBJ1-1, with 7 bases fitting TRBD1. V lost 7 bases, J lost 5 bases, and 13 bases stayed unmatched. Germline loops: CDR1 SEHNR, CDR2 FQNEAQ (reference sequence). The CDR3 runs to 15 residues. The CDR3 protein is CASTSPTQGRTEAFF. CDR3 sequence (DNA): TGTGCCAGCACCTCCCCTACACAGGGGCGGACTGAAGCTTTCTTT. The full variable domain, with the rest looked up from reference TRBV7-9 and TRBJ1-1, is DTGVSQNPRHKITKRGQNVTFRCDPISEHNRLYWYRQTLGQGPEFLTYFQNEAQLEKSRLLSDRFSAERPKGSFSTLEIQRTEQGDSAMYLCASTSPTQGRTEAFFGQGTRLTVV.

Remarks on this clone: One junction end does not reproduce the germline sequence, and a read error may be involved. The gene calls are TRBV7-9 and TRBJ2-7; 9 bases map to TRBD1. Germline loops: CDR1 SEHNR, CDR2 FQNEAQ (reference sequence). CDR3 length equals 14 residues. The CDR3: CASTLQGATYEQYF. The CDR3 DNA reads as TGTGCCAGCACCTTACAGGGGGCTACCTACGAGCAGTACTTC. Filled out from reference TRBV7-9 and TRBJ2-7, the complete variable domain reads DTGVSQNPRHKITKRGQNVTFRCDPISEHNRLYWYRQTLGQGPEFLTYFQNEAQLEKSRLLSDRFSAERPKGSFSTLEIQRTEQGDSAMYLCASTLQGATYEQYFGPGTRLTVT.

The chain links TRBV28 to TRBJ1-5; maybe TRBD1 (6 bases). V lost 3 bases to trimming and J lost 2 bases, with 8 bases between them. The CDR3 is made up of 14 amino acids. Germline V gene lookup returns CDR1 MDHEN and CDR2 SYDVKM. For the CDR3, the DNA is TGTGCCAGCAGTTTTAGACAGGGCAATCAGCCCCAGCATTTT. Encoded protein: CASSFRQGNQPQHF.

V gene TRBV9 combines with J gene TRBJ2-5; D is unclear. The germline V gene has CDR1 SGDLS and CDR2 YYNGEE. There are 13 residues in the CDR3. V lost 3 bases and J lost 5, with 11 bases in between. The CDR3 sequence is CASSAHQAETQYF. The CDR3 DNA follows: TGTGCCAGCAGCGCCCATCAGGCGGAGACCCAGTACTTC.

This chain links TRBV25-1 with TRBJ1-2, with unresolved D. The V gene lost 0 bases and the J gene lost 7 bases, with 15 bases spanning the gap. The CDR3 contains 15 residues. Per germline, CDR1 MGHDK and CDR2 SYGVNS. Here the CDR3 DNA reads TGTGCCAGCAGTGAATATGGCGTGGATCGGAGTGGCTACACCTTC. Protein product: CASSEYGVDRSGYTF.

The J gene is TRBJ2-7, the V gene TRBV28; TRBD2 is a possible D gene (6 bases). The CDR3 loop spans 13 amino acids. V dropped 5 bases and J dropped 4 bases, with 12 bases sitting between them. Germline V gene sequence: CDR1 MDHEN, CDR2 SYDVKM. CDR3 nucleotides: TGTGCCAGCAGTCCCGGGGGTGGGTACGAGCAGTACTTC. It encodes CASSPGGGYEQYF.

This chain uses TRBV30 with TRBJ1-1; no reliable D call. Trimming cost V 4 bases and J 4 bases, with 13 bases left between them. This CDR3 has 13 residues. Per the germline V gene, CDR1 is GTSNPN and CDR2 is SVGIG (reference sequence). CDR3 region: CAWKIVAGTEAFF. CDR3 bases: TGTGCCTGGAAAATCGTGGCGGGCACTGAAGCTTTCTTT.

The genes are TRBV30 and TRBJ2-7; possibly TRBD1 for D (5 bases). The CDR3 covers 14 residues. Trimming removed 2 bases at V and 2 bases at J, with 13 bases between. The germline gives CDR1 GTSNPN, CDR2 SVGIG (reference sequence). CDR3 residues: CAWSPTDSPYEQYF. The CDR3 region has the DNA TGTGCCTGGAGTCCCACCGACAGTCCCTACGAGCAGTACTTC.

In the case of this clone: Compared with germline, one end of the junction differs, possibly owing to a read error. V and J are TRBV7-7 and TRBJ2-7; D is perhaps TRBD2 (5 bases). The CDR3 is 14 amino acids. Germline CDR1 is SSHAT and CDR2 is FNYEAQ (reference sequence). The CDR3 DNA follows: TGTGCTAGCAGCTTGGGTGGAGGTTCCTACGAGCAGTACTTC. Protein sequence: CASSLGGGSYEQYF.

The J gene is TRBJ1-5, the V gene TRBV6-1; 7 nucleotides align to TRBD1. V shed 0 bases, J shed 7 bases, and the junction held 6 bases outside the gene matches. CDR3 size: 15 residues. Germline V gene data show CDR1 as MNHNS and CDR2 as SASEGT. This CDR3 is CASSEAGGAAQPQHF. For the CDR3, the DNA is TGTGCCAGCAGTGAAGCAGGGGGCGCCGCCCAGCCCCAGCATTTT.

Written as DNA, the CDR3 is TGTGCCAGCCGGTACCGGGACACGGGGAATCAGCCCCAGCATTTT. Translating it yields CASRYRDTGNQPQHF. The chain employs TRBV19 and TRBJ1-5; tentative D call: TRBD1 (6 bases). Germline-derived CDR1 and CDR2 are LNHDA and SQIVND (reference sequence). The CDR3 contains 15 residues. The V end was cut by 9 bases, the J end by 4 bases, with 19 bases between.

The J gene is TRBJ1-4, the V gene TRBV7-2; unclear D gene. The V end was cut by 5 bases, the J end by 0 bases, with 7 bases between. There are 14 residues in the CDR3. In germline, CDR1 is SGHTA, CDR2 FQGNSA. The CDR3 DNA follows: TGTGCCAGCAGCCAGTTTTCAACTAATGAAAAACTGTTTTTT. It yields the protein CASSQFSTNEKLFF.

On this clone: Other DNA sequences from this sample encode an identical CDR3 as well. The CDR3 loop is CATSGLYGYTF. The CDR3 nucleotides read TGTGCCACATCAGGGTTGTATGGCTACACCTTC. This sequence joins TRBV24-1 and TRBJ1-2; the D gene is possibly TRBD1 (5 bases). Trimming shortened V by 10 bases and J by 5 bases, and 10 bases separated the two germline ends. CDR1 KGHDR and CDR2 SFDVKD come from the germline V gene. The CDR3 length is 11 residues.

The chain recombines TRBV28 with TRBJ2-7; D unresolved. From germline, CDR1 is MDHEN and CDR2 SYDVKM. V shed 4 bases and J shed 3 bases, with 7 bases lying between them. This CDR3 has 12 residues. The CDR3 DNA follows: TGTGCCAGCAGTTATTTATTCTACGAGCAGTACTTC. It translates to CASSYLFYEQYF.

This clone was seen more than once but under ten times. The chain carries TRBV11-2 and TRBJ2-3; 8 bases match TRBD2. The germline V gene encodes CDR1 SGHAT and CDR2 FQNNGV. The length of the CDR3 is 14 residues. CDR3 region: CKEGGRGAEDTQYF. The CDR3 DNA follows: TGTAAAGAAGGAGGGCGGGGGGCCGAAGATACGCAGTATTTT.

This chain links TRBV11-3 with TRBJ1-1; TRBD1 matches at 7 bases. There are 13 residues in the CDR3. Germline-derived CDR1 and CDR2 are SGHNT and YENEEA. The V gene end was trimmed by 5 bases and the J gene end by 3 bases; junction bases not matched to a gene: 3. The CDR3 sequence: CASSLGQYTEAFF. As DNA, the CDR3 is TGTGCCAGCAGCCTGGGACAGTACACTGAAGCTTTCTTT.

This clone was detected once. This chain joins TRBV7-9 and TRBJ1-4, with 7 bases identical to TRBD1. V shed 5 bases, J shed 5 bases, and the junction held 11 bases outside the gene matches. CDR1 is SEHNR and CDR2 is FQNEAQ in the germline V gene (reference sequence). The CDR3 runs 16 residues. The chain's CDR3 is CASSTNDRAENEKLFF. The CDR3 nucleotides are TGTGCCAGCAGCACCAATGACAGGGCTGAAAATGAAAAACTGTTTTTT.

This chain links TRBV27 with TRBJ1-2, with TRBD1 identical over 7 bases. Germline V CDR1 and CDR2: MNHEY, SMNVEV (reference sequence). The V segment lost 5 bases and the J segment 8 bases; nucleotides outside the gene matches: 11. The CDR3 sequence is 14 residues long. CDR3 in amino acids: CASSRDSGRGGYTF. CDR3 nucleotide sequence: TGTGCCAGCAGTCGGGACAGCGGGAGAGGAGGCTACACCTTC.

The chain couples TRBV9 to TRBJ1-1; D is uncertain. The CDR3 contains 13 residues. The germline gives CDR1 SGDLS, CDR2 YYNGEE. Trimming shortened V by 0 bases and J by 4 bases, and 7 bases separated the two germline ends. The CDR3 bases are TGTGCCAGCAGCGTAGCCGAGGGCACTGAAGCTTTCTTT. Protein: CASSVAEGTEAFF.

The gene calls are TRBV6-5 and TRBJ1-5; 7 bases match TRBD1. V lost 4 bases, J lost 4 bases, and 10 bases stayed unmatched. Looked up from germline, CDR1 is MNHEY and CDR2 is SVGAGI. The CDR3 is 16 amino acids. The CDR3, as DNA: TGTGCCAGCAGTTCCTCCCGACAGGGTGGGAATCAGCCCCAGCATTTT. Amino acid sequence: CASSSSRQGGNQPQHF.

The chain carries TRBV29-1 and TRBJ2-3; D remains ambiguous. This CDR3 spans 14 amino acids. V lost 1 base and J lost 4, with 12 bases in between. Germline V lookup: CDR1 SQVTM, CDR2 ANQGSEA. The CDR3 loop reads CSVEGGVGPDTQYF. For the CDR3, the DNA is TGCAGCGTTGAAGGTGGAGTTGGTCCAGATACGCAGTATTTT.

The CDR3 region is CASSRGTDTQYF. CDR3 sequence (DNA): TGTGCCAGCAGTCGGGGAACAGATACGCAGTATTTT. The rearrangement joins TRBV12-3 or TRBV12-4 to TRBJ2-3, with D tentatively TRBD2 (5 bases). V was cut by 5 bases and J by 3 bases, with 6 bases left in between. There are 12 residues in the CDR3.